The 10 T cell receptor beta chains in this list originate from one sample, sequenced in a study of blood T cell repertoires in COVID-19. The table came from immunoSEQ multiplex PCR; TCRdb's copy has only in-frame clones and leaves some out. The sample yields about 440,000 clones, about 91% seen once. The sequenced material came from peripheral blood. The receptors originated from a woman between 45 and 65 years old with COVID-19, enrolled during active disease.

The chain recombines TRBV27 with TRBJ1-2; 7 nucleotides match TRBD1. V lost 3 bases, J lost 6 bases, and 4 bases stayed unmatched. The CDR3 has 13 residues. Germline-derived CDR1 and CDR2 are MNHEY and SMNVEV (reference sequence). The CDR3 bases are TGTGCCAGCAGTTTGATGACAGGGCATGGCTACACCTTC. Translated, it gives CASSLMTGHGYTF.

The chain employs TRBV6-5 and TRBJ1-2; D might be TRBD1 (6 bases). This CDR3 spans 12 amino acids. V was clipped by 6 bases and J by 6 bases, with 11 bases between them. CDR1 is MNHEY, CDR2 SVGAGI, per germline. CDR3 bases: TGTGCCAGCAGCGTACAGGGAGATGGCTACACCTTC. Residues: CASSVQGDGYTF.

The chain employs TRBV12-3 or TRBV12-4 and TRBJ1-1, with 8 bases lining up with TRBD1. With V trimmed by 6 bases and J by 3 bases, 3 bases remained unmatched. The CDR3 is 13 amino acids. In DNA, the CDR3 is TGTGCCAGCAGCTCAGGGGGCTACACTGAAGCTTTCTTT. Translating gives CASSSGGYTEAFF.

V is TRBV2 and J is TRBJ1-1; 11 bases align to TRBD1. The CDR3 spans 14 residues. Losses at the gene ends were 6 bases for V and 2 bases for J; bases not matched to a gene: 2. The germline V gene encodes CDR1 SNHLY and CDR2 FYNNEI. DNA for the CDR3: TGTGCCAGCAGGGACAGGGGGCAAAACACTGAAGCTTTCTTT. This gives the protein CASRDRGQNTEAFF.

Here the CDR3 reads CASSLTGGTQYF. CDR3 DNA sequence: TGTGCCAGCAGTTTGACGGGGGGGACCCAGTACTTC. The V call is TRBV28, the J call TRBJ2-5; 7 bases agree with TRBD2. The V segment lost 3 bases and the J segment 7 bases; nucleotides outside the gene matches: 2. Germline CDR1 reads MDHEN; CDR2 reads SYDVKM. This CDR3 is built from 12 residues.

The chain uses TRBV2 and TRBJ2-1; D is perhaps TRBD2 (6 bases). CDR3 length: 16 residues. V lost 0 bases and J 9 bases, leaving 18 bases between the germline ends. The germline CDR1 and CDR2 sequences are SNHLY and FYNNEI. This CDR3 reads CASSEAGTRGSIEQFF. The CDR3 DNA follows: TGTGCCAGCAGTGAAGCGGGGACTCGGGGCTCCATTGAGCAGTTCTTC.

The chain uses TRBV7-9 and TRBJ1-2; D is unresolved. CDR1 is SEHNR, CDR2 FQNEAQ, per germline (reference sequence). Trimming took 5 bases from V and 0 from J, leaving 7 bases between them. The CDR3 is 13 amino acids. The CDR3, as DNA: TGTGCCAGCAGCCCGGTCCCTAACTATGGCTACACCTTC. This translates into CASSPVPNYGYTF.

This clone was seen a few times. The chain uses TRBV27 and TRBJ1-1; D is uncertain. Trimming removed 5 bases from V and 1 base from J, with 11 bases in between. The CDR3 covers 14 residues. Per the germline V gene, CDR1 is MNHEY and CDR2 is SMNVEV (reference sequence). The CDR3 nucleotides read TGTGCCAGCAGTCTCGGACTTACGAACACTGAAGCTTTCTTT. It codes for CASSLGLTNTEAFF.

The chain combines TRBV10-1 with TRBJ2-3, with 12 bases matching TRBD2. Per germline, CDR1 WNHNN and CDR2 SYGVQD (reference sequence). The V segment lost 4 bases and the J segment 4 bases; nucleotides outside the gene matches: 3. The length of the CDR3 is 15 residues. As DNA, the CDR3 is TGCGCCAGCAGTGGGACTAGCGGGGTGTCAGATACGCAGTATTTT. It codes for CASSGTSGVSDTQYF.

The V and J genes are TRBV6-6 and TRBJ1-1, with 9 bases that match TRBD1. V gave up 6 bases and J gave up 1 base; unmatched junction bases: 6. The CDR3 loop spans 15 amino acids. Germline V gene data show CDR1 as MNHNY and CDR2 as SVGAGI (reference sequence). CDR3 in amino acids: CASSPRTGENTEAFF. The CDR3 coding sequence is TGTGCCAGCAGCCCCCGGACAGGGGAGAACACTGAAGCTTTCTTT.